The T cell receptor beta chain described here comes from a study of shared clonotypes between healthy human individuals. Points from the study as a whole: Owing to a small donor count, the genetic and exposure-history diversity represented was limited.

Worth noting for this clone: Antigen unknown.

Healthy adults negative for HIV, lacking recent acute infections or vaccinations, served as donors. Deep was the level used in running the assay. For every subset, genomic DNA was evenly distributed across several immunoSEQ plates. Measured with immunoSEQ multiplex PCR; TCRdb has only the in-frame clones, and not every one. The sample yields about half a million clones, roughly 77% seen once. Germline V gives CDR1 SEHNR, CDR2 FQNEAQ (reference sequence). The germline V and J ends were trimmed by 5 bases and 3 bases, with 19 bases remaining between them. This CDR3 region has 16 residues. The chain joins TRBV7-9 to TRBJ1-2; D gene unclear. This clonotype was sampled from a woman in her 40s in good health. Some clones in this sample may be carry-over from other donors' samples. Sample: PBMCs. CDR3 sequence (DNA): TGTGCCAGCAGCCTTCACACAGCTAATCTTGACTATGGCTACACCTTC. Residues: CASSLHTANLDYGYTF.